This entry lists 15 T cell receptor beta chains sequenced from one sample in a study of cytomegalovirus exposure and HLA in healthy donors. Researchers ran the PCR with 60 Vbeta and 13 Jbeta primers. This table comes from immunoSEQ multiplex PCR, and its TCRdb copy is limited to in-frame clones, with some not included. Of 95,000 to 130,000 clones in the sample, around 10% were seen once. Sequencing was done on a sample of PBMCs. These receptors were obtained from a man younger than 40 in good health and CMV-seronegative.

The CDR3 region has the DNA TGCGCCAGCAGCCAAGATTGGAGGAATTCACCCCTCCACTTT. Translating it yields CASSQDWRNSPLHF. J is TRBJ1-6 and V is TRBV4-1; D gene ambiguous. In germline, CDR1 is MGHRA, CDR2 YSYEKL. V was clipped by 0 bases and J by 7 bases, with 7 bases between them. The CDR3 consists of 14 residues.

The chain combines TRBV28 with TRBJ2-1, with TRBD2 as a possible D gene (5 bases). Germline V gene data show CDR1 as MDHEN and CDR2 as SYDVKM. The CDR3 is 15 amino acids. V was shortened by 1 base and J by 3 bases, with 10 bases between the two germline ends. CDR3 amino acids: CASSLFPGYYNEQFF. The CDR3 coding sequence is TGTGCCAGCAGTTTATTTCCGGGGTACTACAATGAGCAGTTCTTC.

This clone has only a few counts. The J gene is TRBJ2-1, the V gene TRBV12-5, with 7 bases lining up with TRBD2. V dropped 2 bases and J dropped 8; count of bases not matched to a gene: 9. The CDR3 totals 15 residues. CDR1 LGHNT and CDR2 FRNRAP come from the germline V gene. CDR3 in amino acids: CASGLRARGTDEQFF. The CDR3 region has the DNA TGTGCTAGTGGTTTGAGGGCGCGGGGGACGGATGAGCAGTTCTTC.

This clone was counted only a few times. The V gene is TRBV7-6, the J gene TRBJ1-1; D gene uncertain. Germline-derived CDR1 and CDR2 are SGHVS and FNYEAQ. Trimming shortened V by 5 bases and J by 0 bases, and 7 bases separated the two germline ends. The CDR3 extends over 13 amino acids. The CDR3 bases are TGTGCCAGCAGCATGCAGGTGAACACTGAAGCTTTCTTT. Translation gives CASSMQVNTEAFF.

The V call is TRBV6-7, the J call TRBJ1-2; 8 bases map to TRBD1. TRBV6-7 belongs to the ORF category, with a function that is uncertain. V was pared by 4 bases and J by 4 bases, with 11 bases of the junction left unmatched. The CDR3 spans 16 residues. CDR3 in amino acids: CASSCGQGRKIYGYTF. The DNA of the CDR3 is TGTGCCAGCAGTTGCGGACAGGGACGTAAGATCTATGGCTACACCTTC.

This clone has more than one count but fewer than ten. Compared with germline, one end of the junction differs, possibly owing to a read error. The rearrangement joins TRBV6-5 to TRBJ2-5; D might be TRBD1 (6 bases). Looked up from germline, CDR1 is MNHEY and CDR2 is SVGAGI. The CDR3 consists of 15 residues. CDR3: CAGSYSSTGKETQYF. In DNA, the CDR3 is TGTGCCGGCAGTTACTCGTCGACAGGCAAGGAGACCCAGTACTTC.

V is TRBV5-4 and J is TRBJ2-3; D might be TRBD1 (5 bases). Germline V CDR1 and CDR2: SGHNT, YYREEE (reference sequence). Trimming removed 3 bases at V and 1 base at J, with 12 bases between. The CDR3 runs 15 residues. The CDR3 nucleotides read TGTGCCAGCAGCTCCAGGGTAGAGGGCACAGATACGCAGTATTTT. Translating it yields CASSSRVEGTDTQYF.

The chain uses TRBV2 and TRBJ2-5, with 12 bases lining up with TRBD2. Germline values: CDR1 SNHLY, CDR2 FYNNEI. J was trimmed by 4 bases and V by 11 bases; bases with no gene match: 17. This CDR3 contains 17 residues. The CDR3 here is CADSASGRAVMSETQYF. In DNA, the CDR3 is TGTGCCGATTCGGCTAGCGGGAGGGCCGTTATGTCAGAGACCCAGTACTTC.

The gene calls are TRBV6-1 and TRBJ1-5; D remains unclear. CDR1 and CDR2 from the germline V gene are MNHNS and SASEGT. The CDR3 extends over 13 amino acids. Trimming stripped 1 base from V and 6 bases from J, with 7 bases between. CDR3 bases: TGTGCCAGCAGTGAAGGGGCACTTCAGCCCCAGCATTTT. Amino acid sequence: CASSEGALQPQHF.

The CDR3 sequence is CASSSIGGSSNQPQHF. CDR3 in DNA: TGTGCCAGCAGCTCGATCGGCGGATCTAGCAATCAGCCCCAGCATTTT. The rearrangement uses TRBV5-5 and TRBJ1-5; D unclear. The CDR3 length is 16 residues. The V and J ends lost 3 bases and 0 bases respectively, with 13 bases between them. Germline loops: CDR1 SGHKS, CDR2 YYEKEE (reference sequence).

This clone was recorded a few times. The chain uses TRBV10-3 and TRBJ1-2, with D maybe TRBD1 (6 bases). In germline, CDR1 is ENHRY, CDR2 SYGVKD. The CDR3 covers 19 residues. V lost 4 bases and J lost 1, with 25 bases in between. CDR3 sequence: CAISVSDRNKKNDNYGYTF. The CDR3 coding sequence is TGTGCCATCAGTGTAAGCGACAGGAACAAGAAAAACGATAACTATGGCTACACCTTC.

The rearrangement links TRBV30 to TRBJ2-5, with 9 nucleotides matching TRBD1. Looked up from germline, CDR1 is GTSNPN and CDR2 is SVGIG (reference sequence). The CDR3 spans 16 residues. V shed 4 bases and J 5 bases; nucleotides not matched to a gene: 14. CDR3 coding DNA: TGTGCCTGGACTAGGGCGAAGGGGACAGGGTTCGAGACCCAGTACTTC. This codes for CAWTRAKGTGFETQYF.

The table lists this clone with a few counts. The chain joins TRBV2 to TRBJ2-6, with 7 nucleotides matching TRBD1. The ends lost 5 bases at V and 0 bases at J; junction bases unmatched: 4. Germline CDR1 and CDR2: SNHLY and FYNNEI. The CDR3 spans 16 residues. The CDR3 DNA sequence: TGTGCCAGCAGTACCGGGACAGCCTCTGGGGCCAACGTCCTGACTTTC. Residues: CASSTGTASGANVLTF. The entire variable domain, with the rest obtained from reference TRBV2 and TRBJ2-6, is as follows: EPEVTQTPSHQVTQMGQEVILRCVPISNHLYFYWYRQILGQKVEFLVSFYNNEISEKSEIFDDQFSVERPDGSNFTLKIRSTKLEDSAMYFCASSTGTASGANVLTFGAGSRLTVL.

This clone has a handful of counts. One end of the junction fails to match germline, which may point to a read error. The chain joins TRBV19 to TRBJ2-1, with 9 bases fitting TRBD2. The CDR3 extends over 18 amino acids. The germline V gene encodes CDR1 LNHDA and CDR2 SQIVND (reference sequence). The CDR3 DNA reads TGTGCCAGTAGTATCCTAGCGGGGAGTCCAAGCTCCTACAATAAGCAGTTCTTC. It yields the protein CASSILAGSPSSYNKQFF.

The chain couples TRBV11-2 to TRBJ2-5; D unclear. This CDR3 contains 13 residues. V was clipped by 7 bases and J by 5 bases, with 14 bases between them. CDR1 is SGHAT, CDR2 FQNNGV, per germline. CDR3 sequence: CASTPSGQETQYF. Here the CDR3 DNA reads TGTGCCAGCACTCCCTCTGGTCAGGAGACCCAGTACTTC.